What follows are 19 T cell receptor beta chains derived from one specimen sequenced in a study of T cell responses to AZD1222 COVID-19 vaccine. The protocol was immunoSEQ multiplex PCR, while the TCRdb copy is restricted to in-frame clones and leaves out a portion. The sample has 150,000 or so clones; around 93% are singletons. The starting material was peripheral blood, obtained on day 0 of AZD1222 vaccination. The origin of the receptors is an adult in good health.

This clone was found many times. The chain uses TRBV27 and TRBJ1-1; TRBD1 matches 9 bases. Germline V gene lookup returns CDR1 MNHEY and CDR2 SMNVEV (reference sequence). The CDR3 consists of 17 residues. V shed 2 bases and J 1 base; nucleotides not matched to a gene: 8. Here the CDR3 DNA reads TGTGCCAGCAGTTTAATGGGACAGGGCTCATGGAACACTGAAGCTTTCTTT. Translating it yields CASSLMGQGSWNTEAFF.

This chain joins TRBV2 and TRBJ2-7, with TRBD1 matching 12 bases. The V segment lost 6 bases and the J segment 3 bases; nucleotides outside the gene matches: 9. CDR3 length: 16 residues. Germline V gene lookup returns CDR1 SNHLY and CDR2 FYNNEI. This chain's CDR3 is CASSSPGTGGVYEQYF. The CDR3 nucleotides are TGTGCCAGCAGCTCGCCCGGGACAGGGGGCGTCTACGAGCAGTACTTC.

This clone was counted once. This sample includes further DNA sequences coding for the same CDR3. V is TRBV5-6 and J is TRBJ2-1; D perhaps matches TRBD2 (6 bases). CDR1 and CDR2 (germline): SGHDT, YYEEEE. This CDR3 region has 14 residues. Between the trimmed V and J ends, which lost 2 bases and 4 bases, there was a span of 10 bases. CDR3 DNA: TGTGCCAGCAGCTTTGGGGGGTTTTACAATGAGCAGTTCTTC. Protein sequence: CASSFGGFYNEQFF.

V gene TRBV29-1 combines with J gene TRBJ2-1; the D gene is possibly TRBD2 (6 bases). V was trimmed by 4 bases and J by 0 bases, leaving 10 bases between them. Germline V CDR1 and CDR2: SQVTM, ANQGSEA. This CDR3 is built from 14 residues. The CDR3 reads CSVARRASYNEQFF. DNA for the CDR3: TGCAGCGTTGCTCGGAGGGCCTCCTACAATGAGCAGTTCTTC.

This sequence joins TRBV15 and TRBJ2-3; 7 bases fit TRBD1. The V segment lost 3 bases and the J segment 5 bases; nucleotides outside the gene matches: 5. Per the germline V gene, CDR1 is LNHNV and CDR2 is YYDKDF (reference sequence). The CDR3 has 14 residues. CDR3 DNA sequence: TGTGCCACCAGCAGGGAACAGGGGCTAGATACGCAGTATTTT. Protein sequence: CATSREQGLDTQYF.

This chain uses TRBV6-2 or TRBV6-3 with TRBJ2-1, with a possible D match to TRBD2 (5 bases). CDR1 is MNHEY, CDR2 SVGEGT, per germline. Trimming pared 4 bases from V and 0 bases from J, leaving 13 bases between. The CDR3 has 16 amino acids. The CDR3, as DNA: TGTGCCAGCAGTTCGAAGGACTGGCCCTCCTACAATGAGCAGTTCTTC. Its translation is CASSSKDWPSYNEQFF.

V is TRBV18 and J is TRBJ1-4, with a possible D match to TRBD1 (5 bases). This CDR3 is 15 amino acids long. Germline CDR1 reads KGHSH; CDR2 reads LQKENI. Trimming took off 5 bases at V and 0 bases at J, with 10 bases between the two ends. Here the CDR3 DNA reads TGTGCCAGCTCAACCAGGGCCGCAACTAATGAAAAACTGTTTTTT. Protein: CASSTRAATNEKLFF.

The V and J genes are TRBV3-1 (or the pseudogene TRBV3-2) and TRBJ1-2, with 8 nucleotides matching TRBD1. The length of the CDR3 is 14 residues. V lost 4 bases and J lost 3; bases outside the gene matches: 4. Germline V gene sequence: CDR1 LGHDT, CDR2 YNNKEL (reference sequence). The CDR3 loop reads CASSLRGQDYGYTF. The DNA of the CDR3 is TGTGCCAGCAGCCTCAGGGGACAGGACTATGGCTACACCTTC.

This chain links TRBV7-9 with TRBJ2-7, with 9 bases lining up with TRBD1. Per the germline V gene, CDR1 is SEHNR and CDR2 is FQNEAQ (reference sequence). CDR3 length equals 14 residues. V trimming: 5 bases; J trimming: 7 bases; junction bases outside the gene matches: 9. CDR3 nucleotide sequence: TGTGCCAGCAGCCCCGGGACAGGGTCTGGGGAGCAGTACTTC. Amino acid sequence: CASSPGTGSGEQYF. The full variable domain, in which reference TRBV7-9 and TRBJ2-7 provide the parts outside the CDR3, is DTGVSQNPRHKITKRGQNVTFRCDPISEHNRLYWYRQTLGQGPEFLTYFQNEAQLEKSRLLSDRFSAERPKGSFSTLEIQRTEQGDSAMYLCASSPGTGSGEQYFGPGTRLTVT.

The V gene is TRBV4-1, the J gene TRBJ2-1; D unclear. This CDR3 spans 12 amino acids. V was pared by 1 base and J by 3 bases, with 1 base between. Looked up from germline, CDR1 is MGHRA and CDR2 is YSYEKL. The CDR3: CASSQGYNEQFF. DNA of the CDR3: TGCGCCAGCAGCCAAGGCTACAATGAGCAGTTCTTC.

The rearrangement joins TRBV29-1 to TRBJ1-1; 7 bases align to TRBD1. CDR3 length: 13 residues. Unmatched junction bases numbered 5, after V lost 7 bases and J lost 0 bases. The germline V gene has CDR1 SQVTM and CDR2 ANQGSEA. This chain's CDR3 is CSGTGVMNTEAFF. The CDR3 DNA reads TGCAGCGGAACAGGGGTAATGAACACTGAAGCTTTCTTT.

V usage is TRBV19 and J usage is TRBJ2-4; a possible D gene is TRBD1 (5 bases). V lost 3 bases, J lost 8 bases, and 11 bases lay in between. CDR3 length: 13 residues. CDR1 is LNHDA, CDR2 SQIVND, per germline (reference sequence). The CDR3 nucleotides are TGTGCCAGTAGTATCGTTGTAGGGGACATTCAGTACTTC. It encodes CASSIVVGDIQYF.

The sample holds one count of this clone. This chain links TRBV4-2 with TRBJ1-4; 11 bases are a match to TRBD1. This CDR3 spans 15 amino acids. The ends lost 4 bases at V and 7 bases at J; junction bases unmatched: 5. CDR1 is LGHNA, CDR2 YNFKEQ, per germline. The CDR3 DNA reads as TGTGCCAGCAGCCGGACAGGGGGCGAGGGTGAAAAACTGTTTTTT. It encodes CASSRTGGEGEKLFF.

The CDR3 DNA reads TGTGCCAGCAGCCAAGTTGGACACCGGGACGGCCACTACGAGCAGTACTTC. Its protein is CASSQVGHRDGHYEQYF. The rearrangement links TRBV4-2 to TRBJ2-7; possibly TRBD1 or TRBD2 for D (5 bases each). This CDR3 region has 17 residues. The germline V and J ends were trimmed by 1 base and 3 bases, with 19 bases remaining between them. The germline V gene has CDR1 LGHNA and CDR2 YNFKEQ.

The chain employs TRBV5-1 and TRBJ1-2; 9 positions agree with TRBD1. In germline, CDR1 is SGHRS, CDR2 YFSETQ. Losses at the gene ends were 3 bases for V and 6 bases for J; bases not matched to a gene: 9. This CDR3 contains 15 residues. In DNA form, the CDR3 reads TGCGCCAGCAGCTCCTTTCCGGGACAGGGTAATGGCTACACCTTC. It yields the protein CASSSFPGQGNGYTF.

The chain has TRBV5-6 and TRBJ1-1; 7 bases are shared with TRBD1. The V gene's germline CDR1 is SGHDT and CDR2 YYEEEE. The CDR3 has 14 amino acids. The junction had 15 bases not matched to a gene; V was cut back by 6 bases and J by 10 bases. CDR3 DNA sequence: TGTGCCAGCAATCTACAGGGGAGACCCCCTGGAGCTTTCTTT. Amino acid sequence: CASNLQGRPPGAFF. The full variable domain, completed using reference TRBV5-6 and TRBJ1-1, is DAGVTQSPTHLIKTRGQQVTLRCSPKSGHDTVSWYQQALGQGPQFIFQYYEEEERQRGNFPDRFSGHQFPNYSSELNVNALLLGDSALYLCASNLQGRPPGAFFGQGTRLTVV.

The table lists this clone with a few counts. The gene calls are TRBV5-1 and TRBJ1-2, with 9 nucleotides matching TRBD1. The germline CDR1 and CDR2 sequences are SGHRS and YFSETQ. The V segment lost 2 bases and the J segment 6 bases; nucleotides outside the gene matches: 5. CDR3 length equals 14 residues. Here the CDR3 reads CASSFRQGVNGYTF. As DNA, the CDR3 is TGCGCCAGCAGCTTTCGACAGGGGGTAAATGGCTACACCTTC.

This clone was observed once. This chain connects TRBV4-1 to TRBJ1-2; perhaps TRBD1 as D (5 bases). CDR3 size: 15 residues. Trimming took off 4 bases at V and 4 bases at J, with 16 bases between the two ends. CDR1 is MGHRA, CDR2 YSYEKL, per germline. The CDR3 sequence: CASSRGELGSYGYTF. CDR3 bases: TGCGCCAGCAGCCGGGGCGAGTTGGGAAGCTATGGCTACACCTTC.

CDR3 residues: CASSVGADRGNERDGYTF. The CDR3 DNA follows: TGTGCCAGCAGCGTAGGTGCGGACAGGGGGAACGAAAGGGATGGCTACACCTTC. The V call is TRBV9, the J call TRBJ1-2; TRBD1 aligns across 10 bases. The CDR3 is made up of 18 amino acids. After removal of 0 bases from V and 6 bases from J, the junction contained 14 bases not matched to a gene. Germline V lookup: CDR1 SGDLS, CDR2 YYNGEE.